This TCR beta chain was obtained from a study of blood T cells in healthy people across ages. This clonotype was detected ten times or more. PCR was performed a second time for roughly 7 to 12 cycles using a sample-barcoded 5' primer and a J-beta primer mix. TCRdb processed the 5' RACE reads anew with MiXCR; each CDR3 protein has one entry. The data hold hundreds of thousands of distinct CDR3 sequences, with about 30% observed a single time. The CDR3 covers 16 residues. CDR1 and CDR2 (germline): SGHRS, YFSETQ. Losses at the gene ends were 7 bases for V and 0 bases for J; bases not matched to a gene: 8.

The sequencing sample was made of blood. The chain uses TRBV5-1 and TRBJ2-1; 9 positions agree with TRBD2. The receptor was derived from a woman aged 80 or older in good health. The CDR3 loop reads CASSGSGGFSYNEQFF. The CDR3 nucleotides read TGCGCCAGCTCCGGAAGCGGGGGGTTCTCCTACAATGAGCAGTTCTTC.